Following are 20 T cell receptor beta chains from one sample sequenced in a study of regulatory T cells in long-lasting Graves disease. Time point denoted: persistent/refractory GD, antithyroid drugs over 5 years with positive TRAb. RNA isolated from PBMCs was used to make the TCR library. Investigators prepared the TCR beta libraries by applying iRepertoire HTBI primers and Arm-PCR of CDR3 regions. MiXCR, applied by TCRdb to the multiplex PCR reads, yields one record per CDR3 protein. The top ten hold over 7.5% of the sample, which has roughly 500,000 distinct CDR3 sequences, roughly 20% seen once. The starting material was peripheral blood mononuclear cells (PBMCs), obtained when the disease was refractory, from a patient treated with antithyroid drugs. These receptors were obtained from a female donor with Graves disease.

This clonotype was counted many times. The rearrangement links TRBV28 to TRBJ1-5; D is perhaps TRBD1 (6 bases). The V gene lost 10 bases and the J gene lost 3 bases, with 13 bases spanning the gap. The CDR3 contains 13 residues. The germline gives CDR1 MDHEN, CDR2 SYDVKM. For the CDR3, the DNA is TGTGCCATCAAGGACAGACTCAATCAGCCCCAGCATTTT. Its translation is CAIKDRLNQPQHF.

This clonotype turned up a few times. The rearrangement uses TRBV20-1 and TRBJ2-5, with 12 bases fitting TRBD2. The CDR3 contains 18 residues. Trimming removed 6 bases from V and 1 base from J; junction bases left unmatched: 15. CDR1 and CDR2 (germline): DFQATT, SNEGSKA (reference sequence). The CDR3 sequence is CSAHVQRLAGVSQETQYF. CDR3 DNA sequence: TGCAGTGCCCATGTTCAGAGACTAGCGGGAGTCAGCCAAGAGACCCAGTACTTC.

The rearrangement links TRBV28 to TRBJ1-5, with 7 bases lining up with TRBD1. J lost 2 bases, V lost 6 bases, and 19 bases had no gene match. This CDR3 spans 19 amino acids. Germline V gene data show CDR1 as MDHEN and CDR2 as SYDVKM. The CDR3 protein is CASRPGQESPSRRNQPQHF. Written as DNA, the CDR3 is TGTGCCAGCAGACCTGGACAGGAGTCTCCTAGTCGTCGCAATCAGCCCCAGCATTTT.

Note on this clonotype: This may be a read error, as it is one base from a much larger clone. The chain recombines TRBV29-1 with TRBJ2-7, with D unclear. CDR1 is SQVTM and CDR2 is ANQGSEA in the germline V gene. This CDR3 contains 11 residues. V was trimmed by 4 bases and J by 3 bases, leaving 7 bases between them. CDR3 sequence reads: CSVVSLYEQYF. CDR3 in DNA: TGCAGCGTTGTATCCCTCTACGAGCAGTACTTC.

The J gene is TRBJ2-6, the V gene TRBV14, with D hard to call. CDR1 SGHDN and CDR2 FVKESK come from the germline V gene. The CDR3 sequence is 14 residues long. V was cut by 0 bases and J by 4 bases, with 4 bases left in between. CDR3 coding DNA: TGTGCCAGCAGCCAAGAGGCAGGGGCCAACGTCCTGACTTTC. Translated, it gives CASSQEAGANVLTF.

This clonotype was counted ten times or more. CDR3 coding DNA: TGTGCCAGCAGTCCAGAAAGGGGGGGCGTACAGCCCCAGCATTTT. It specifies CASSPERGGVQPQHF. This chain uses TRBV6-1 with TRBJ1-5, with D maybe TRBD1 (6 bases). The CDR3 spans 15 residues. V lost 5 bases to trimming and J lost 7 bases, with 18 bases between them. CDR1 is MNHNS and CDR2 is SASEGT in the germline V gene.

The chain is built from TRBV6-5 and TRBJ1-2; D remains unclear. This CDR3 is built from 13 residues. CDR1 is MNHEY, CDR2 SVGAGI, per germline. Trimming removed 2 bases at V and 4 bases at J, with 8 bases between. The CDR3 sequence is CASSYGRSYGYTF. The CDR3, as DNA: TGTGCCAGCAGTTACGGACGGTCCTATGGCTACACCTTC.

This chain joins TRBV9 and TRBJ2-7, with a tentative D call TRBD1 (6 bases). Germline V gives CDR1 SGDLS, CDR2 YYNGEE. V was cut by 0 bases and J by 2 bases, with 9 bases left in between. CDR3 size: 14 residues. DNA of the CDR3: TGTGCCAGCAGCGTAGGGGCAGGGGCCTACGAGCAGTACTTC. Translated, it gives CASSVGAGAYEQYF.

The V gene is TRBV3-1, the J gene TRBJ2-2; 9 bases line up with TRBD1. V lost 6 bases, J lost 4 bases, and 15 bases stayed unmatched. Per the germline V gene, CDR1 is LGHDT and CDR2 is YNNKEL (reference sequence). The CDR3 loop spans 18 amino acids. This chain's CDR3 is CASRHTGTGYTSTGELFF. The CDR3 nucleotides are TGTGCCAGCAGGCACACCGGGACAGGGTATACAAGCACCGGGGAGCTGTTTTTT.

This clonotype was seen only a few times. The chain combines TRBV19 with TRBJ2-5, with 7 bases fitting TRBD1. Germline V lookup: CDR1 LNHDA, CDR2 SQIVND (reference sequence). The CDR3 totals 13 residues. The junction had 6 bases not matched to a gene; V was cut back by 7 bases and J by 4 bases. The DNA for the CDR3 is TGTGCCAGTAAAAGTCAGGGGGTAGAGACCCAGTACTTC. Translating gives CASKSQGVETQYF.

This clonotype has more than one count but fewer than ten. The chain uses TRBV20-1 and TRBJ1-1, with D uncertain. This CDR3 has 12 residues. Germline lookup yields CDR1 DFQATT and CDR2 SNEGSKA (reference sequence). V gave up 6 bases and J gave up 7 bases, with 15 bases separating them. The CDR3 spells CSATFGSGEAFF. The CDR3 DNA is TGCAGTGCGACCTTCGGGTCCGGTGAAGCTTTCTTT.

This clonotype showed up many times. V gene TRBV2 combines with J gene TRBJ1-2; D gene unclear. The CDR3 covers 17 residues. The V end lost 2 bases, the J end lost 0 bases, and 16 bases lay between the germline ends. Germline CDR1 is SNHLY and CDR2 is FYNNEI. CDR3 residues: CASSEIQIMNSNYGYTF. CDR3 nucleotides: TGTGCCAGCAGTGAAATACAGATCATGAACTCTAACTATGGCTACACCTTC.

At least ten counts were recorded for this clonotype. The J gene is TRBJ1-5, the V gene TRBV28; D ambiguous. The germline V and J ends were trimmed by 6 bases and 3 bases, with 9 bases remaining between them. The CDR3 extends over 13 amino acids. Germline V CDR1 and CDR2: MDHEN, SYDVKM. The CDR3 sequence: CASSQNDNQPQHF. The CDR3 DNA sequence: TGTGCCAGCAGCCAGAATGACAATCAGCCCCAGCATTTT.

This rearrangement joins TRBV15 to TRBJ2-5; D is perhaps TRBD1 (5 bases). Matching the DNA end better, TRBJ2-1 makes the J call doubtful. CDR1 LNHNV and CDR2 YYDKDF come from the germline V gene (reference sequence). The CDR3 covers 14 residues. Written as DNA, the CDR3 is TGTGCCACCGTTGACAGTATCAATTACAATGAGCAGTTCTTC. The encoded protein is CATVDSINYNEQFF.

This clonotype was counted only a few times. The chain links TRBV4-1 to TRBJ1-2, with 7 nucleotides matching TRBD1. The CDR3 spans 15 residues. Unmatched junction bases numbered 7, after V lost 2 bases and J lost 4 bases. Germline assignment: CDR1 MGHRA and CDR2 YSYEKL. For the CDR3, the DNA is TGCGCCAGCAGCCAAAGGCAGGGGGATATCTATGGCTACACCTTC. It translates to CASSQRQGDIYGYTF.

As for this clonotype: With a much larger clone just one base away, this may be a read error. This sequence joins TRBV7-9 and TRBJ1-1; D not resolved. This CDR3 is built from 16 residues. Germline V lookup: CDR1 SEHNR, CDR2 FQNEAQ (reference sequence). Trimming pared 1 base from V and 5 bases from J, leaving 17 bases between. The CDR3 nucleotides are TGTGCCAGCAGCTTAGGGTTGGTCCACTTAGGAACTGAAGCTTTCTTT. It encodes CASSLGLVHLGTEAFF.

This clonotype has only a few counts. The genes are TRBV27 and TRBJ1-2, with D possibly TRBD1 on 5 matching bases. Germline CDR1 reads MNHEY; CDR2 reads SMNVEV (reference sequence). The CDR3 consists of 14 residues. V was trimmed by 5 bases and J by 7 bases, leaving 17 bases between them. CDR3 loop: CASSPGAGIGGYTF. The CDR3 DNA sequence: TGTGCCAGCAGTCCTGGGGCTGGGATTGGTGGCTACACCTTC.

This clonotype was counted only a few times. The V gene is TRBV7-9, the J gene TRBJ2-2; D is undetermined. The CDR3 spans 13 residues. V lost 4 bases and J 6 bases, leaving 9 bases between the germline ends. Germline V gene lookup returns CDR1 SEHNR and CDR2 FQNEAQ (reference sequence). The CDR3 loop is CASSSRIAGELFF. The CDR3 coding sequence is TGTGCCAGCAGCTCCCGTATCGCCGGGGAGCTGTTTTTT.

This chain connects TRBV11-2 to TRBJ2-7; TRBD1 agrees at 8 bases. The CDR3 covers 14 residues. V shed 9 bases and J 0 bases; nucleotides not matched to a gene: 7. The germline CDR1 and CDR2 sequences are SGHAT and FQNNGV. The CDR3 region is CARGLTGDSYEQYF. The CDR3 DNA reads TGTGCCAGGGGATTGACAGGGGACTCCTACGAGCAGTACTTC.

This clonotype appeared a few times. The chain carries TRBV15 and TRBJ1-6, with TRBD1 matching over 8 bases. Germline V CDR1 and CDR2: LNHNV, YYDKDF (reference sequence). Germline trimming cut 5 bases from V and 7 bases from J; bases unmatched to any gene: 7. The CDR3 runs 15 residues. CDR3 region: CATSPGQGGNSPLHF. CDR3 DNA: TGTGCCACCAGCCCCGGACAGGGAGGAAATTCACCCCTCCACTTT.